This is a list of T cell receptor beta chains from one sample in a study of CD8 T cells in ankylosing spondylitis. TCRdb called the 5' RACE reads again in MiXCR, with one record for every CDR3 protein. The sample lists approximately 400,000 distinct CDR3 sequences; roughly 27% were seen once. Sequenced input: blood, either unsorted or a sorted T cell fraction (not recorded which). These TCRs come from a male donor with ankylosing spondylitis. CDR3s include the opening cysteine and the closing phenylalanine or tryptophan. The D gene is left open where the match is weak. Where a row states a size, it is once, few, many or the class of an expanded clone; other rows omit it.

D: TRBD1
V: TRBV10-1
size: -
J: TRBJ2-1
CDR3: CASGPGTGVSDEQFF
DNA: TGCGCCAGCGGCCCCGGGACAGGGGTCTCGGATGAGCAGTTCTTC

D: TRBD2
V: TRBV5-1
size: -
J: TRBJ2-1
CDR3: CASSFAGTSSYNEQFF
DNA: TGCGCCAGCAGCTTTGCCGGGACTAGCTCCTACAATGAGCAGTTCTTC

D: -
V: TRBV12-5
size: -
J: TRBJ2-7
CDR3: CASGLPGHPYEQYF
DNA: TGTGCTAGTGGACTGCCGGGACACCCCTACGAGCAGTACTTC

D: TRBD1
V: TRBV5-1
size: -
J: TRBJ1-2
CDR3: CASSDLTARGQGLNYGYTF
DNA: TGCGCCAGCAGCGATCTTACAGCTAGGGGACAGGGGCTCAACTATGGCTACACCTTC

D: -
V: TRBV9
size: many
J: TRBJ2-4
CDR3: CASSVYGEDIQYF
DNA: TGTGCCAGCAGCGTGTACGGGGAGGACATTCAGTACTTC

D: TRBD2
V: TRBV12-3/TRBV12-4
size: -
J: TRBJ2-2
CDR3: CASSSTSSYTGELFF
DNA: TGTGCCAGCAGTTCGACTAGCAGCTACACCGGGGAGCTGTTTTTT

D: -
V: TRBV10-2
size: -
J: TRBJ1-1
CDR3: CASRFVKGTEAFF
DNA: TGCGCCAGCAGGTTTGTGAAGGGGACTGAAGCTTTCTTT

D: -
V: TRBV24-1
size: few
J: TRBJ2-7
CDR3: CATSWGSEQYF
DNA: TGTGCCACCAGTTGGGGATCCGAGCAGTACTTC

D: -
V: TRBV20-1
size: few
J: TRBJ1-1
CDR3: CSARSGWRTEAFF
DNA: TGCAGTGCTAGGTCAGGGTGGCGAACTGAAGCTTTCTTT

D: -
V: TRBV7-2
size: few
J: TRBJ1-5
CDR3: CASSLARGNQPQHF
DNA: TGTGCCAGCAGCTTAGCAAGGGGCAATCAGCCCCAGCATTTT

D: -
V: TRBV5-1
size: few
J: TRBJ1-1
CDR3: CASSLGHSGTEAFF
DNA: TGCGCCAGCAGCTTGGGGCACAGTGGCACTGAAGCTTTCTTT

D: TRBD1
V: TRBV20-1
size: -
J: TRBJ1-5
CDR3: CSAKDDGQGERQPQHF
DNA: TGCAGTGCTAAAGATGACGGACAGGGAGAACGACAGCCCCAGCATTTT

D: TRBD1
V: TRBV7-9
size: few
J: TRBJ2-5
CDR3: CASSPVGGLGETQYF
DNA: TGTGCCAGCAGCCCGGTAGGGGGCCTCGGGGAGACCCAGTACTTC

D: -
V: TRBV29-1
size: -
J: TRBJ1-1
CDR3: CSVSEGHLDTVAFF
DNA: TGCAGCGTTTCCGAGGGCCATCTAGACACTGTCGCTTTCTTT

D: -
V: TRBV5-1
size: many
J: TRBJ2-1
CDR3: CASSLGPENEQFF
DNA: TGCGCCAGCAGCTTGGGGCCGGAGAATGAGCAGTTCTTC

D: -
V: TRBV3-1
size: many
J: TRBJ1-1
CDR3: CASSLTMNTEAFF
DNA: TGTGCCAGCAGCCTCACCATGAACACTGAAGCTTTCTTT

D: -
V: TRBV20-1
size: -
J: TRBJ1-5
CDR3: CSASGQHQPQHF
DNA: TGCAGTGCTAGCGGTCAGCATCAGCCCCAGCATTTT

D: TRBD1
V: TRBV29-1
size: few
J: TRBJ1-1
CDR3: CSVHWGQGDEAFF
DNA: TGCAGCGTTCATTGGGGACAGGGGGATGAAGCTTTCTTT

D: -
V: TRBV10-3
size: -
J: TRBJ1-2
CDR3: CAISEEGLEGYTF
DNA: TGTGCCATCAGTGAGGAGGGTCTTGAAGGCTACACCTTC

D: -
V: TRBV10-3
size: few
J: TRBJ1-4
CDR3: CAISANPGVTNEKLFF
DNA: TGTGCCATCAGTGCCAATCCAGGGGTAACTAATGAAAAACTGTTTTTT

D: -
V: TRBV11-2
size: -
J: TRBJ1-1
CDR3: CASSLDQGTVYTEAFF
DNA: TGTGCCAGCAGCTTAGATCAGGGAACAGTTTACACTGAAGCTTTCTTT

D: -
V: TRBV7-2
size: few
J: TRBJ2-1
CDR3: CASSLLGGYNEQFF
DNA: TGTGCCAGCAGCTTATTAGGCGGCTACAATGAGCAGTTCTTC

D: -
V: TRBV7-9
size: -
J: TRBJ1-2
CDR3: CASSLGGEGSNYGYTF
DNA: TGTGCCAGCAGCTTAGGGGGCGAGGGGTCCAACTATGGCTACACCTTC

D: -
V: TRBV20-1
size: -
J: TRBJ2-3
CDR3: CSASGSSDTQYF
DNA: TGCAGTGCTAGCGGGAGCTCAGATACGCAGTATTTT

D: -
V: TRBV24-1
size: -
J: TRBJ2-1
CDR3: CATSDAGAYGDEQFF
DNA: TGTGCCACCAGTGACGCCGGGGCCTATGGCGATGAGCAGTTCTTC

D: -
V: TRBV12-3/TRBV12-4
size: few
J: TRBJ2-1
CDR3: CASSRDSAYNEQFF
DNA: TGTGCCAGCAGTCGGGACTCCGCCTACAATGAGCAGTTCTTC